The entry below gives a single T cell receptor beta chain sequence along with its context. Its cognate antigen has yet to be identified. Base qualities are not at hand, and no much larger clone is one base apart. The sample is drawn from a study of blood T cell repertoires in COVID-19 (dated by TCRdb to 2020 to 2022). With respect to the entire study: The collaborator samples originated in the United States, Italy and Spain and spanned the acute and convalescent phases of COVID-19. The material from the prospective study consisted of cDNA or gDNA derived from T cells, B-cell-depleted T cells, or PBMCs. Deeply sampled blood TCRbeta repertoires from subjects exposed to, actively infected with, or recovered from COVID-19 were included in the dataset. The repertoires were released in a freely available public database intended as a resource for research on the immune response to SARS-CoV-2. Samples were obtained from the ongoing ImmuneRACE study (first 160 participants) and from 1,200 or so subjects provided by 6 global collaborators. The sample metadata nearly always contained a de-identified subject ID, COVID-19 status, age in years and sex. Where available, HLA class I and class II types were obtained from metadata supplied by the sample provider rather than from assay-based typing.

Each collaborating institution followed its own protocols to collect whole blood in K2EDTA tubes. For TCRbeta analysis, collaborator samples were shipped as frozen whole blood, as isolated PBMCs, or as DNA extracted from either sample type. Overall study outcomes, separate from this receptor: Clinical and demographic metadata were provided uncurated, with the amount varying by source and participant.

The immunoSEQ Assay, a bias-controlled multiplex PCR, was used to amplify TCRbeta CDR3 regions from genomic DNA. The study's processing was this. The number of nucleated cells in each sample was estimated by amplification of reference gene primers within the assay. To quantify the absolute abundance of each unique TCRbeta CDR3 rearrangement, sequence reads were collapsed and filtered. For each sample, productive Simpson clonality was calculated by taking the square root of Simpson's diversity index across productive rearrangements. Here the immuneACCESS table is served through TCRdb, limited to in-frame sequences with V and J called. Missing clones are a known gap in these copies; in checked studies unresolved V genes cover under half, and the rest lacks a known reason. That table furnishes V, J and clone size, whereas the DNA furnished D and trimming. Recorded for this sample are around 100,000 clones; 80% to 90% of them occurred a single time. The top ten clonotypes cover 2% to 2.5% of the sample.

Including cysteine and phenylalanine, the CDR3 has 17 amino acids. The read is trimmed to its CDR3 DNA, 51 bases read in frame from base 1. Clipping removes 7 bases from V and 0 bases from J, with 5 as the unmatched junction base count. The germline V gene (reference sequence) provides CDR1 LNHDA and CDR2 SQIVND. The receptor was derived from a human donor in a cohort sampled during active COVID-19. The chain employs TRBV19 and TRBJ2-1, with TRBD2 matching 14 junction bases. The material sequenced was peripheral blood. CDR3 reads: CASMRTSGGSSYNEQFF. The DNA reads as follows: TGTGCCAGTATGAGGACTAGCGGGGGGAGCTCCTACAATGAGCAGTTCTTC.